The clone carrying this T cell receptor (beta chain) was detected only a few times. Its specificity is unknown. V was clipped by 8 bases and J by 6 bases; unmatched bases: 7. In germline, CDR1 is GTSNPN, CDR2 SVGIG (reference sequence). The CDR3 is 12 amino acids. This sample is drawn from a study of cytomegalovirus exposure and HLA in healthy donors. Overall study results and limits: Exclusion as indistinguishable affected some V segments, including TRBV6-2 and TRBV6-3. When a later analysis was performed, an Asian-associated ancestry cluster reportedly had fewer N-insertions than the 666-donor mean.

Amplification used 60 Vbeta primers and 13 Jbeta primers. The method was immunoSEQ multiplex PCR; TCRdb's version includes in-frame clones alone and lacks a portion of them. Found here are about 95,000 clones, about 75% of them singletons; the top ten hold approximately 5%. The material sequenced was PBMCs. The TCR comes from a woman between 35 and 50 years old in good health and CMV-seronegative. The chain links TRBV30 to TRBJ1-2; 9 bases match TRBD1. CDR3 region: CAGDRGGNGYTF. In nucleotides, the CDR3 is TGTGCCGGTGACAGGGGGGGTAATGGCTACACCTTC. Full variable domain (missing parts from reference TRBV30 and TRBJ1-2): SQTIHQWPATLVQPVGSPLSLECTVEGTSNPNLYWYRQAAGRGLQLLFYSVGIGQISSEVPQNLSASRPQDRQFILSSKKLLLSDSGFYLCAGDRGGNGYTFGSGTRLTVV.